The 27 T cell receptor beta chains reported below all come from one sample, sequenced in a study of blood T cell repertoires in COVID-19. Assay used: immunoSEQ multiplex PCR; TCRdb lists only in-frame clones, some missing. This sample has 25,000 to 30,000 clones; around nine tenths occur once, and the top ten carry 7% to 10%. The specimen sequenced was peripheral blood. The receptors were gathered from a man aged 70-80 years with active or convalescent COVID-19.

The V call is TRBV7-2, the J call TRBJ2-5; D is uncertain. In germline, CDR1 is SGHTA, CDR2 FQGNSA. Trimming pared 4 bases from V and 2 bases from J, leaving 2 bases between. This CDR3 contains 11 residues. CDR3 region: CASSSQETQYF. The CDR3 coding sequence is TGTGCCAGCAGCTCGCAAGAGACCCAGTACTTC.

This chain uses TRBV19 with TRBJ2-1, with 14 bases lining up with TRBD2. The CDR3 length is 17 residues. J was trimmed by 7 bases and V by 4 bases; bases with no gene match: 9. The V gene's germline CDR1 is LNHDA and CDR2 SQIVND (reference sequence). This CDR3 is CASSTNAGTSGGNEQFF. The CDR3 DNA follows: TGTGCCAGTAGTACGAACGCGGGGACTAGCGGGGGAAATGAGCAGTTCTTC.

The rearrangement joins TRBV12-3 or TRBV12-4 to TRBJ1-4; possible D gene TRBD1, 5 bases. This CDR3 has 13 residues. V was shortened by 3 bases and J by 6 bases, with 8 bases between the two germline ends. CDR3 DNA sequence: TGTGCCAGCAGTTTCTCCAGGGATGAAAAACTGTTTTTT. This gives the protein CASSFSRDEKLFF.

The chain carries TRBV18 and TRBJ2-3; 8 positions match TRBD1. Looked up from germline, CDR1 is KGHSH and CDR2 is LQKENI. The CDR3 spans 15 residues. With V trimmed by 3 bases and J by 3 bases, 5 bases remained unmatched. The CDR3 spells CASSPAGGFTDTQYF. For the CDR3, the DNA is TGTGCCAGCTCACCGGCAGGGGGCTTTACAGATACGCAGTATTTT. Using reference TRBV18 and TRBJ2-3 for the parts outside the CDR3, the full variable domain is NAGVMQNPRHLVRRRGQEARLRCSPMKGHSHVYWYRQLPEEGLKFMVYLQKENIIDESGMPKERFSAEFPKEGPSILRIQQVVRGDSAAYFCASSPAGGFTDTQYFGPGTRLTVL.

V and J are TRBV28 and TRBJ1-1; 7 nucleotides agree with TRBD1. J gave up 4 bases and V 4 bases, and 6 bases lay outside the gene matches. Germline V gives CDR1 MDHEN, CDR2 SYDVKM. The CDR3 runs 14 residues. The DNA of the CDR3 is TGTGCCAGCAGTTCACTGACAGGGCCCACTGAAGCTTTCTTT. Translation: CASSSLTGPTEAFF.

This CDR3 is CASSIGAGGFHEQFF. The CDR3 nucleotides are TGTGCCAGTAGTATCGGGGCGGGAGGGTTCCATGAGCAGTTCTTC. The V gene is TRBV19, the J gene TRBJ2-1; TRBD2 matches 9 bases. Germline loops: CDR1 LNHDA, CDR2 SQIVND (reference sequence). The CDR3 is 15 amino acids. V shed 3 bases, J shed 8 bases, and the junction held 8 bases outside the gene matches. Together with reference TRBV19 and TRBJ2-1, the CDR3 gives the full variable domain: DGGITQSPKYLFRKEGQNVTLSCEQNLNHDAMYWYRQDPGQGLRLIYYSQIVNDFQKGDIAEGYSVSREKKESFPLTVTSAQKNPTAFYLCASSIGAGGFHEQFFGPGTRLTVL.

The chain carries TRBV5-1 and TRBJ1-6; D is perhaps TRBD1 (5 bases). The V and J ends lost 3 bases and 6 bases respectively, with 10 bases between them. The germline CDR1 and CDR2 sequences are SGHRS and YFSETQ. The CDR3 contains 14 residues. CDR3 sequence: CASSSTGRNSPLHF. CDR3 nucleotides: TGCGCCAGCAGCTCTACAGGCCGTAATTCACCCCTCCACTTT.

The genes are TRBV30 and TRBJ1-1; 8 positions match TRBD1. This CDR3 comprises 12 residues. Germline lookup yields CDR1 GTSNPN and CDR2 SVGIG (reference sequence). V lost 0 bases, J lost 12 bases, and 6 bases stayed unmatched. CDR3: CAWSVNRGFPFF. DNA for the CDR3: TGTGCCTGGAGTGTAAACAGGGGGTTTCCTTTCTTT.

In nucleotides, the CDR3 is TGTGCCAGCTCACCATCGGTTGCGGAGTTCGAGGCTTTCTTT. This translates into CASSPSVAEFEAFF. This chain uses TRBV18 with TRBJ1-1; D unclear. Germline assignment: CDR1 KGHSH and CDR2 LQKENI. The CDR3 consists of 14 residues. V shed 2 bases and J shed 11 bases, with 18 bases lying between them.

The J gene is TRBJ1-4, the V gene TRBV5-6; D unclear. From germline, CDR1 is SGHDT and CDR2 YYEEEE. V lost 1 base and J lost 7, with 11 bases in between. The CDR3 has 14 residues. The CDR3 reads CASSLSVASEKLFF. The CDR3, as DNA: TGTGCCAGCAGCTTGAGTGTAGCTAGTGAAAAACTGTTTTTT.

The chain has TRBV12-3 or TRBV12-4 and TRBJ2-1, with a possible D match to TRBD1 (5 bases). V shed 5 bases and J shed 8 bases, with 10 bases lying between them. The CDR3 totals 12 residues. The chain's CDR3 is CASSKRGDEQFF. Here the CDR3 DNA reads TGTGCCAGCAGTAAAAGGGGTGATGAGCAGTTCTTC.

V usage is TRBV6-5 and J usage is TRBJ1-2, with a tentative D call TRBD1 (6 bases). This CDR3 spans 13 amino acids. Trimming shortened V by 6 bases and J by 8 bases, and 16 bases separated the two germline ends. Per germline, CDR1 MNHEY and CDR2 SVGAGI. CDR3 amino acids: CASSKDSALGYTF. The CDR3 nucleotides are TGTGCCAGCAGCAAGGACAGCGCCTTGGGCTACACCTTC.

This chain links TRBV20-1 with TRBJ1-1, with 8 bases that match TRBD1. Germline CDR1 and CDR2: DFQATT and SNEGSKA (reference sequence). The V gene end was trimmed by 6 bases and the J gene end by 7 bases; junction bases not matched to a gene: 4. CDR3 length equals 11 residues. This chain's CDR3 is CSAKGQGEAFF. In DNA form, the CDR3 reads TGCAGTGCAAAAGGACAGGGTGAAGCTTTCTTT.

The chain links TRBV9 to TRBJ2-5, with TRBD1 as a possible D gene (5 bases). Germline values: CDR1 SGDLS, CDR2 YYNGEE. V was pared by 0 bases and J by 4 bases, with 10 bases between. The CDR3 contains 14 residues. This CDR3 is CASSVDRGRETQYF. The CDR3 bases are TGTGCCAGCAGCGTAGATAGGGGTCGAGAGACCCAGTACTTC.

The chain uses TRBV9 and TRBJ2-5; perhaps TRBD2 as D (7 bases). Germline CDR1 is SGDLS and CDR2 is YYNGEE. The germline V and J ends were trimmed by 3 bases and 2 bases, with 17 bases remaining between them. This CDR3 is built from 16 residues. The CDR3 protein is CASSAEGGLGQETQYF. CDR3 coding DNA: TGTGCCAGCAGCGCAGAGGGGGGGTTAGGGCAAGAGACCCAGTACTTC.

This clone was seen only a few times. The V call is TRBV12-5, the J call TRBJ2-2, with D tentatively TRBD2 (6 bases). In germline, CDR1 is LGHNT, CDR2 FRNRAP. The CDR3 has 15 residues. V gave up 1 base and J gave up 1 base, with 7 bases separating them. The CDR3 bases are TGTGCTAGTGGTTTGGGTAGCGGGAACACCGGGGAGCTGTTTTTT. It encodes CASGLGSGNTGELFF.

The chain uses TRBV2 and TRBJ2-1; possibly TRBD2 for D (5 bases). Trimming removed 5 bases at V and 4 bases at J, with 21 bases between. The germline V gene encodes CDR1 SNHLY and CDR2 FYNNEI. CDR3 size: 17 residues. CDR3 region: CASSYLEETNLYNEQFF. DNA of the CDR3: TGTGCCAGCAGTTATCTCGAGGAGACTAACCTATACAATGAGCAGTTCTTC.

The CDR3 spells CASSLGQGSTEAFF. In nucleotides, the CDR3 is TGTGCCAGCAGCCTCGGACAGGGGAGTACTGAAGCTTTCTTT. This chain links TRBV7-2 with TRBJ1-1; the match to TRBD1 covers 9 bases. Germline V lookup: CDR1 SGHTA, CDR2 FQGNSA. The CDR3 is 14 amino acids. V lost 5 bases and J lost 5; bases outside the gene matches: 6.

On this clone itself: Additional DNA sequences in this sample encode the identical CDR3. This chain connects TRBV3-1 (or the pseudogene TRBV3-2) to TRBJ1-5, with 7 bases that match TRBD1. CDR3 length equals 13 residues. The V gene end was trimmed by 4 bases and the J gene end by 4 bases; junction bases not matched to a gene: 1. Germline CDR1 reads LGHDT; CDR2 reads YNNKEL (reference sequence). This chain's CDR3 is CASSPGGNQPQHF. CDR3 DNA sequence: TGTGCCAGCAGCCCAGGGGGAAATCAGCCCCAGCATTTT.

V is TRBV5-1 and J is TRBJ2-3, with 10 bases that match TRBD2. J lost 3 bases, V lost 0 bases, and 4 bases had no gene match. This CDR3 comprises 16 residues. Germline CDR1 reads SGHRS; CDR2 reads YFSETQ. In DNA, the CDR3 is TGCGCCAGCAGCTTGGGGCGACTAGCGGGTACAGATACGCAGTATTTT. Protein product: CASSLGRLAGTDTQYF.

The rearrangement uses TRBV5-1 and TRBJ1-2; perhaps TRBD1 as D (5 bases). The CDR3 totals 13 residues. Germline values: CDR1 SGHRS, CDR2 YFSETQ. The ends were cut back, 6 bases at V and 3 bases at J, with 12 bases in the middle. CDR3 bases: TGCGCCAGCACTGTCGACAGTGACTATGGCTACACCTTC. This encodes CASTVDSDYGYTF.

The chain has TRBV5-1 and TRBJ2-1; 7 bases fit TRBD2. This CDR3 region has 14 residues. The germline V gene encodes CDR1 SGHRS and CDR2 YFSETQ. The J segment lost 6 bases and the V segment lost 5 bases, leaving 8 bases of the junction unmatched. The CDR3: CASRGSGDPNEQFF. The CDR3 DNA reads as TGCGCCAGCAGGGGAAGCGGGGATCCCAATGAGCAGTTCTTC.

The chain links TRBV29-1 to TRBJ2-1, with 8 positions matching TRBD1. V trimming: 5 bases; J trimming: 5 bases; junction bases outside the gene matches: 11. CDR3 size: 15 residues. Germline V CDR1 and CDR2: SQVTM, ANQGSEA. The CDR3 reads CSVQATGALNNEQFF. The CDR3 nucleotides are TGCAGCGTTCAAGCGACAGGGGCCCTTAACAATGAGCAGTTCTTC.

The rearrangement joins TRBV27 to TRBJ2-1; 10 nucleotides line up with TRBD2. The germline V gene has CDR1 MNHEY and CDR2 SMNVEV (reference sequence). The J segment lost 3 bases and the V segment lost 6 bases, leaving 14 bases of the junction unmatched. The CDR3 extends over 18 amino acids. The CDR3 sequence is CASRSSGRGLLVYNEQFF. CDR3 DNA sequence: TGTGCCAGCAGGTCTAGCGGGAGAGGTCTTCTAGTCTACAATGAGCAGTTCTTC.

CDR3 sequence (DNA): TGTGCCAGCAGGCAGGTTCGCAATCAGCCCCAGCATTTT. Its protein product is CASRQVRNQPQHF. The chain uses TRBV6-5 and TRBJ1-5; D is ambiguous. The CDR3 contains 13 residues. V dropped 6 bases and J dropped 2 bases, with 8 bases sitting between them. CDR1 MNHEY and CDR2 SVGAGI come from the germline V gene.

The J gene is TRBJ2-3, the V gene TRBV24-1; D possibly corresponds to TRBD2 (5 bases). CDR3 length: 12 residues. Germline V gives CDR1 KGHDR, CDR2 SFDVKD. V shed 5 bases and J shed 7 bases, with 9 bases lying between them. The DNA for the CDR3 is TGTGCCACCAGTGCCCGGGGAAATACGCAGTATTTT. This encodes CATSARGNTQYF.

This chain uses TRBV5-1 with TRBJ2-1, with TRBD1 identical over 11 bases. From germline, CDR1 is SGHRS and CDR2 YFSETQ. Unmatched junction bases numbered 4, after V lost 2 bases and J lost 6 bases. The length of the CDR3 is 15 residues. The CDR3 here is CASSFPGTGGNEQFF. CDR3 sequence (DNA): TGCGCCAGCAGCTTCCCCGGGACAGGGGGCAATGAGCAGTTCTTC.